The rows below give T cell receptor beta chains drawn from one sample of a study of blood T cell repertoires in COVID-19. The repertoire was sequenced with immunoSEQ multiplex PCR; TCRdb's copy has only in-frame clones and lacks some. The sample shows over 60,000 clones, about 80% of them seen only once. The material sequenced was peripheral blood. These receptors were obtained from a human donor in a cohort sampled during active COVID-19. Each CDR3 is given with its conserved first and last residue. The order of the fields is J gene, D gene, clone size, V gene, CDR3 DNA, CDR3 protein. The D gene is left open where the match is weak. A row's size may be missing; if present it is once, few, many or a size class.

J gene: TRBJ1-2
D gene: .
clone size: .
V gene: TRBV29-1
CDR3 DNA: TGCAGCGTTGATAGTCGCGGCTACACCTTC
CDR3 protein: CSVDSRGYTF

J gene: TRBJ1-4
D gene: .
clone size: .
V gene: TRBV7-9
CDR3 DNA: TGTGCCAGCAGCCCACCAAGCGACGGAAAACTGTTTTTT
CDR3 protein: CASSPPSDGKLFF

J gene: TRBJ2-2
D gene: .
clone size: .
V gene: TRBV12-3/TRBV12-4
CDR3 DNA: TGTGCCAGCAGTTCCCGGGGGGAGCTGTTTTTT
CDR3 protein: CASSSRGELFF

J gene: TRBJ1-1
D gene: .
clone size: .
V gene: TRBV4-3
CDR3 DNA: TGCGCCAGCAGAGTCGTAGGGGATAACACTGAAGCTTTCTTT
CDR3 protein: CASRVVGDNTEAFF

J gene: TRBJ2-5
D gene: TRBD2
clone size: .
V gene: TRBV27
CDR3 DNA: TGTGCCAGCAGTTTGGTAGCGGGGAGGGAGACCCAGTACTTC
CDR3 protein: CASSLVAGRETQYF

J gene: TRBJ2-7
D gene: .
clone size: .
V gene: TRBV5-5
CDR3 DNA: TGTGCCAGCAGCTTGTCAGGGAACGGGTACGAGCAGTACTTC
CDR3 protein: CASSLSGNGYEQYF

J gene: TRBJ1-4
D gene: .
clone size: .
V gene: TRBV2
CDR3 DNA: TGTGCCAGCAGTGAAGAATATGCTAATGAAAAACTGTTTTTT
CDR3 protein: CASSEEYANEKLFF

J gene: TRBJ2-7
D gene: .
clone size: .
V gene: TRBV4-3
CDR3 DNA: TGCGCCAGCAGCTACAGACAGTCCGGCTACGAGCAGTACTTC
CDR3 protein: CASSYRQSGYEQYF

J gene: TRBJ1-5
D gene: .
clone size: .
V gene: TRBV7-2
CDR3 DNA: TGTGCCAGCAGCTCGCCTGGAGCTCCCCAGCATTTT
CDR3 protein: CASSSPGAPQHF

J gene: TRBJ2-7
D gene: .
clone size: .
V gene: TRBV7-2
CDR3 DNA: TGTGCCAGCAGCACCGCAGGGCGTTCCTACGAGCAGTACTTC
CDR3 protein: CASSTAGRSYEQYF

J gene: TRBJ1-2
D gene: TRBD1
clone size: .
V gene: TRBV30
CDR3 DNA: TGTGCCTGGAGTAACAGGGGATATGGCTACACCTTC
CDR3 protein: CAWSNRGYGYTF

J gene: TRBJ1-2
D gene: .
clone size: .
V gene: TRBV18
CDR3 DNA: TGTGCCAGCTCAACTGACAGACTGTATGGCTACACCTTC
CDR3 protein: CASSTDRLYGYTF

J gene: TRBJ2-1
D gene: TRBD1
clone size: .
V gene: TRBV2
CDR3 DNA: TGTGCCAGCAGTGATCTGAAGGGGGCCTGGGGTGAGCAGTTCTTC
CDR3 protein: CASSDLKGAWGEQFF

J gene: TRBJ2-7
D gene: TRBD1
clone size: .
V gene: TRBV19
CDR3 DNA: TGTGCCAGTAGTGTTGGGACAGGGATTTTCTACGAGCAGTACTTC
CDR3 protein: CASSVGTGIFYEQYF

J gene: TRBJ2-5
D gene: .
clone size: .
V gene: TRBV7-2
CDR3 DNA: TGTGCCAGCAGCCCCACGCATCGGGAGACCCAGTACTTC
CDR3 protein: CASSPTHRETQYF

J gene: TRBJ1-2
D gene: .
clone size: .
V gene: TRBV11-2
CDR3 DNA: TGTGCCAGCAGCCCCGGTGGAGGGAATAGTGGCTACACCTTC
CDR3 protein: CASSPGGGNSGYTF

J gene: TRBJ1-1
D gene: .
clone size: .
V gene: TRBV3-1/TRBV3-2
CDR3 DNA: TGTGCCAGCAGCCGAGAGAAGGGGATGTGCACTGAAGCTTTCTTT
CDR3 protein: CASSREKGMCTEAFF

J gene: TRBJ2-5
D gene: .
clone size: .
V gene: TRBV7-2
CDR3 DNA: TGTGCCAGCAGCTTATATTCGGCGGAGGTGACCCAGTACTTC
CDR3 protein: CASSLYSAEVTQYF

J gene: TRBJ2-3
D gene: TRBD2
clone size: once
V gene: TRBV5-1
CDR3 DNA: TGCGCCAGCAGCGTACCGGGACTAGCGGGCACAGATACGCAGTATTTT
CDR3 protein: CASSVPGLAGTDTQYF

J gene: TRBJ1-5
D gene: TRBD1
clone size: once
V gene: TRBV6-2/TRBV6-3
CDR3 DNA: TGTGCCAGCAGTACATCTTTCAGGACAGGGAGGCTAGGGGATCAGCCCCAGCATTTT
CDR3 protein: CASSTSFRTGRLGDQPQHF